These 30 T cell receptor beta chains originate from one sample sequenced in a study of blood T cell repertoires in COVID-19. Some clones are missing from TCRdb's copy, which holds only in-frame ones; the method was immunoSEQ multiplex PCR. In the table there are 150,000 to 200,000 clones, around 82% of which are singletons. The material sequenced was peripheral blood. The receptor set was obtained from a woman aged 40 to 50 with COVID-19, enrolled during active disease.

The V call is TRBV2, the J call TRBJ1-1; TRBD1 aligns across 7 bases. The V gene end was trimmed by 4 bases and the J gene end by 1 base; junction bases not matched to a gene: 3. Germline CDR1 reads SNHLY; CDR2 reads FYNNEI. The CDR3 consists of 14 residues. The CDR3 loop reads CASSASGGNTEAFF. Here the CDR3 DNA reads TGTGCCAGCAGTGCCTCAGGGGGGAACACTGAAGCTTTCTTT.

The chain couples TRBV2 to TRBJ2-7; D call uncertain. The germline V and J ends were trimmed by 8 bases and 6 bases, with 11 bases remaining between them. The V gene's germline CDR1 is SNHLY and CDR2 FYNNEI. The CDR3 loop spans 11 amino acids. CDR3 nucleotides: TGTGCCAGCCAGGTCAGGTTCGAGCAGTACGTC. Translated, it gives CASQVRFEQYV.

CDR3 DNA sequence: TGTGCCAGCAGTTACGACGGACGGGGGAATTCACCCCTCCACTTT. Translating gives CASSYDGRGNSPLHF. This rearrangement joins TRBV6-5 to TRBJ1-6, with a weak D call TRBD1 (5 bases). The CDR3 length is 15 residues. Between the trimmed V and J ends, which lost 2 bases and 7 bases, there was a span of 12 bases. Germline values: CDR1 MNHEY, CDR2 SVGAGI.

V is TRBV6-2 or TRBV6-3 and J is TRBJ1-3, with D tentatively TRBD1 (5 bases). V was shortened by 5 bases and J by 0 bases, with 11 bases between the two germline ends. The V gene's germline CDR1 is MNHEY and CDR2 SVGEGT. The CDR3 has 15 residues. The CDR3 nucleotides are TGTGCCAGCAGTCCGACAGCTCTCTCTGGAAACACCATATATTTT. This encodes CASSPTALSGNTIYF.

This clone was seen many times. The chain uses TRBV28 and TRBJ2-1; the match to TRBD2 covers 9 bases. The ends lost 6 bases at V and 8 bases at J; junction bases unmatched: 8. The CDR3 loop spans 14 amino acids. Germline CDR1 reads MDHEN; CDR2 reads SYDVKM. The CDR3 region is CASRGTSFFYEQFF. The CDR3 nucleotides read TGTGCCAGCAGGGGGACTAGCTTTTTCTATGAGCAGTTCTTC.

V gene TRBV13 combines with J gene TRBJ2-3; TRBD2 is a possible D gene (6 bases). The germline V gene encodes CDR1 PRHDT and CDR2 FYEKMQ (reference sequence). The CDR3 length is 18 residues. V gave up 4 bases and J gave up 1 base, with 21 bases separating them. The CDR3 DNA sequence: TGTGCCAGCAGCTCATCTAGCGATCGTCGACCCCGCACAGATACGCAGTATTTT. As protein: CASSSSSDRRPRTDTQYF. Variable domain in full (rest from reference TRBV13 and TRBJ2-3): AAGVIQSPRHLIKEKRETATLKCYPIPRHDTVYWYQQGPGQDPQFLISFYEKMQSDKGSIPDRFSAQQFSDYHSELNMSSLELGDSALYFCASSSSSDRRPRTDTQYFGPGTRLTVL.

CDR3 residues: CASSTTYGTAFDTF. The CDR3 DNA sequence: TGTGCCAGCAGCACCACCTACGGGACAGCCTTTGACACCTTC. The rearrangement joins TRBV21-1 to TRBJ1-2; the table gives TRBD1 as D, unverified against the DNA. TRBV21-1 is a known pseudogene. The CDR3 spans 14 residues.

Only one count was recorded for this clone. This chain joins TRBV28 and TRBJ1-1, with a possible D match to TRBD1 (6 bases). Germline CDR1 and CDR2: MDHEN and SYDVKM. CDR3 size: 14 residues. V was shortened by 3 bases and J by 3 bases, with 11 bases between the two germline ends. The chain's CDR3 is CASSFRGAHTEAFF. CDR3 coding DNA: TGTGCCAGCAGTTTCCGGGGGGCCCACACTGAAGCTTTCTTT.

This rearrangement joins TRBV14 to TRBJ1-1; D may be TRBD1 (5 bases). Trimming took 0 bases from V and 8 from J, leaving 16 bases between them. The CDR3 runs to 15 residues. The germline gives CDR1 SGHDN, CDR2 FVKESK. The chain's CDR3 is CASSQDYQGTSEAFF. CDR3 sequence (DNA): TGTGCCAGCAGCCAAGATTACCAGGGTACCTCAGAAGCTTTCTTT.

The chain uses TRBV2 and TRBJ1-2, with 7 positions matching TRBD1. Germline V gene data show CDR1 as SNHLY and CDR2 as FYNNEI. After removal of 3 bases from V and 3 bases from J, the junction contained 4 bases not matched to a gene. CDR3 length: 14 amino acids. CDR3 sequence reads: CASSDPTGYYGYTF. In nucleotides, the CDR3 is TGTGCCAGCAGTGACCCGACAGGGTACTATGGCTACACCTTC.

The genes are TRBV10-3 and TRBJ1-5; D gene ambiguous. Trimming shortened V by 0 bases and J by 1 base, and 10 bases separated the two germline ends. Looked up from germline, CDR1 is ENHRY and CDR2 is SYGVKD. This CDR3 contains 16 residues. The CDR3 region is CAISESSGNSNQPQHF. The CDR3 DNA follows: TGTGCCATCAGTGAGTCGTCCGGGAACAGCAATCAGCCCCAGCATTTT.

Only one count was recorded for this clone. V is TRBV14 and J is TRBJ2-7; D is possibly TRBD1 (5 bases). V was clipped by 1 base and J by 2 bases, with 9 bases between them. The CDR3 extends over 14 amino acids. Germline V gene lookup returns CDR1 SGHDN and CDR2 FVKESK. The CDR3 is CASSQGSGTYEQYF. The CDR3 nucleotides are TGTGCCAGCAGCCAAGGATCAGGGACCTACGAGCAGTACTTC.

Regarding this clone: The sample holds other DNA sequences that translate to the same CDR3. This sequence joins TRBV7-2 and TRBJ2-1; a weak D match, TRBD1 (6 bases). CDR1 is SGHTA, CDR2 FQGNSA, per germline. V was clipped by 3 bases and J by 7 bases, with 19 bases between them. This CDR3 contains 16 residues. The CDR3 loop is CASSFSSGQAVNEQFF. CDR3 nucleotides: TGTGCCAGCAGCTTCTCGTCGGGACAAGCGGTTAATGAGCAGTTCTTC.

The chain recombines TRBV12-5 with TRBJ1-1; TRBD1 might be the D (6 bases). V was cut by 5 bases and J by 3 bases, with 16 bases left in between. The germline V gene encodes CDR1 LGHNT and CDR2 FRNRAP. The CDR3 spans 15 residues. CDR3: CASGQRTGFDTEAFF. In nucleotides, the CDR3 is TGTGCTAGTGGTCAACGAACAGGGTTTGACACTGAAGCTTTCTTT.

The V call is TRBV5-8, the J call TRBJ1-5, with a tentative D call TRBD1 (6 bases). The germline V and J ends were trimmed by 0 bases and 0 bases, with 7 bases remaining between them. The CDR3 spans 15 residues. Germline CDR1 and CDR2: SGHTS and YDEGEE. CDR3 region: CASSLGTVSNQPQHF. DNA of the CDR3: TGTGCCAGCAGCTTGGGGACAGTTAGCAATCAGCCCCAGCATTTT.

The gene calls are TRBV28 and TRBJ2-7; the D is unclear. The V gene lost 8 bases and the J gene lost 3 bases, with 8 bases spanning the gap. CDR1 is MDHEN and CDR2 is SYDVKM in the germline V gene. The CDR3 spans 11 residues. The CDR3 sequence is CASGQDYEQYF. The CDR3 DNA follows: TGTGCCAGCGGGCAGGACTACGAGCAGTACTTC.

V usage is TRBV13 and J usage is TRBJ2-7; tentatively, D is TRBD1 (6 bases). This CDR3 contains 14 residues. Germline-derived CDR1 and CDR2 are PRHDT and FYEKMQ (reference sequence). V gave up 5 bases and J gave up 2 bases, with 13 bases separating them. CDR3 region: CASSNRDKAYEQYF. The CDR3 DNA is TGTGCCAGCAGCAACCGGGACAAGGCCTACGAGCAGTACTTC.

As DNA, the CDR3 is TGTGCCAGTAGTATTGGAGCGGGAACGCATGAGCAGTTCTTC. Protein sequence: CASSIGAGTHEQFF. This rearrangement joins TRBV19 to TRBJ2-1; 7 bases align to TRBD2. Germline V gene lookup returns CDR1 LNHDA and CDR2 SQIVND (reference sequence). The CDR3 sequence is 14 residues long. J gave up 8 bases and V 3 bases, and 7 bases lay outside the gene matches.

The V call is TRBV7-6, the J call TRBJ1-4, with a tentative D call TRBD1 (5 bases). Looked up from germline, CDR1 is SGHVS and CDR2 is FNYEAQ. Trimming shortened V by 6 bases and J by 3 bases, and 11 bases separated the two germline ends. This CDR3 has 14 amino acids. The CDR3 reads CASRADSPNEKLFF. Here the CDR3 DNA reads TGTGCCAGCAGAGCCGACAGCCCTAATGAAAAACTGTTTTTT.

The V call is TRBV25-1, the J call TRBJ1-1; D is undetermined. Germline assignment: CDR1 MGHDK and CDR2 SYGVNS. This CDR3 spans 11 amino acids. Trimming cost V 4 bases and J 10 bases, with 10 bases left between them. DNA of the CDR3: TGTGCCAGCAGTGTTGGCATCAGAGCTTTCTTT. It specifies CASSVGIRAFF.

The chain recombines TRBV7-8 with TRBJ2-7, with 9 bases lining up with TRBD1. The germline V gene has CDR1 SGHVS and CDR2 FQNEAQ. The CDR3 sequence is 13 residues long. With V trimmed by 5 bases and J by 2 bases, 1 base remained unmatched. CDR3 amino acids: CASSRQGAYEQYV. In nucleotides, the CDR3 is TGTGCCAGCAGCCGACAGGGGGCCTACGAGCAGTACGTC.

This sequence joins TRBV7-6 and TRBJ2-2; D is perhaps TRBD2 (6 bases). Germline values: CDR1 SGHVS, CDR2 FNYEAQ. Trimming pared 4 bases from V and 5 bases from J, leaving 11 bases between. The CDR3 consists of 14 residues. The CDR3 reads CASSWGGTTGELFF. CDR3 bases: TGTGCCAGCAGCTGGGGAGGCACGACCGGGGAGCTGTTTTTT. The whole variable domain, filled in from reference TRBV7-6 and TRBJ2-2, reads GAGVSQSPRYKVTKRGQDVALRCDPISGHVSLYWYRQALGQGPEFLTYFNYEAQQDKSGLPNDRFSAERPEGSISTLTIQRTEQRDSAMYRCASSWGGTTGELFFGEGSRLTVL.

V and J are TRBV3-1 (or the pseudogene TRBV3-2) and TRBJ1-2, with D perhaps matching TRBD1 (5 bases). The V end was cut by 0 bases, the J end by 6 bases, with 14 bases between. The V gene's germline CDR1 is LGHDT and CDR2 YNNKEL (reference sequence). This CDR3 is built from 15 residues. The CDR3 DNA reads TGTGCCAGCAGCCAAGATATCGGGGGAAATGATGGCTACACCTTC. This sequence encodes CASSQDIGGNDGYTF.

The rearrangement links TRBV3-1 (or the pseudogene TRBV3-2) to TRBJ1-2, with a weak D call TRBD1 (5 bases). The V gene lost 3 bases and the J gene lost 0 bases, with 14 bases spanning the gap. CDR3 length: 16 residues. Germline-derived CDR1 and CDR2 are LGHDT and YNNKEL (reference sequence). In nucleotides, the CDR3 is TGTGCCAGCAGCCACACGACAGAATCGTCTAACTATGGCTACACCTTC. Its translation is CASSHTTESSNYGYTF.

The gene calls are TRBV5-4 and TRBJ1-2; the match to TRBD1 covers 8 bases. J gave up 3 bases and V 3 bases, and 1 base lay outside the gene matches. The CDR3 is made up of 13 amino acids. Germline CDR1 is SGHNT and CDR2 is YYREEE (reference sequence). CDR3 residues: CASSWGQDYGYTF. The CDR3 coding sequence is TGTGCCAGCAGCTGGGGACAGGACTATGGCTACACCTTC.

The J gene is TRBJ2-5, the V gene TRBV7-3, with 8 nucleotides matching TRBD2. J gave up 1 base and V 4 bases, and 5 bases lay outside the gene matches. Germline V gives CDR1 SGHTA, CDR2 FQGTGA. This CDR3 is built from 15 residues. The CDR3 region has the DNA TGTGCCAGCAGCTCCCGGGCGGGGGGCCAAGAGACCCAGTACTTC. Amino acids: CASSSRAGGQETQYF.

The V gene is TRBV6-4, the J gene TRBJ2-3; a possible D gene is TRBD2 (5 bases). The V gene's germline CDR1 is MRHNA and CDR2 SNTAGT. The ends were cut back, 3 bases at V and 0 bases at J, with 10 bases in the middle. CDR3 length equals 15 residues. CDR3 sequence reads: CASSEMGVSTDTQYF. The CDR3 DNA reads as TGTGCCAGCAGTGAGATGGGAGTTAGCACAGATACGCAGTATTTT.

The genes are TRBV6-9 and TRBJ1-5; 10 bases are a match to TRBD1. Germline lookup yields CDR1 MNHGY and CDR2 SVAAGI. The CDR3 is made up of 18 amino acids. V shed 9 bases, J shed 7 bases, and the junction held 21 bases outside the gene matches. The CDR3 sequence: CASVREPRRQGAWQPQHF. CDR3 in DNA: TGTGCCAGTGTCCGTGAACCCCGCCGACAGGGGGCTTGGCAGCCCCAGCATTTT.

CDR3 in DNA: TGCAGTGCTAGTTGGACTACATTGGCCCTTGAGCAGTTCTTC. This encodes CSASWTTLALEQFF. The chain uses TRBV20-1 and TRBJ2-1; possibly TRBD2 for D (6 bases). The germline V and J ends were trimmed by 3 bases and 9 bases, with 18 bases remaining between them. This CDR3 is built from 14 residues. Germline V gene sequence: CDR1 DFQATT, CDR2 SNEGSKA (reference sequence).

Only a few counts were recorded for this clone. This chain joins TRBV11-2 and TRBJ2-7; TRBD2 agrees at 10 bases. Germline-derived CDR1 and CDR2 are SGHAT and FQNNGV. The CDR3 is 13 amino acids. Trimming took 7 bases from V and 6 from J; bases not matched to a gene: 6. For the CDR3, the DNA is TGTGCCAGCACCGAAGCGGGAGGGACCGAGCAGTACTTC. It yields the protein CASTEAGGTEQYF.